This T cell receptor (beta chain) was documented in a study of T cell responses to AZD1222 COVID-19 vaccine. Study results and caveats: Sampling captured repertoires only after the peak T cell response. Vaccine-related CD4 TCRs covered spike, predominating at 160-218 and 743-854.

As concerns this clone: Its antigen is unidentified.

The protocol was immunoSEQ multiplex PCR, while the TCRdb copy is restricted to in-frame clones and leaves out a portion. The sample lists over 150,000 clones; 85% to 90% were seen once. With V trimmed by 4 bases and J by 3 bases, 14 bases remained unmatched. This CDR3 has 17 residues. From germline, CDR1 is KGHSH and CDR2 LQKENI. The chain carries TRBV18 and TRBJ1-1, with 7 bases identical to TRBD1. The sequence derives from an adult in good health. Sequenced material: peripheral blood, taken on day 0 of AZD1222 vaccination. The CDR3 sequence: CASSLLPGKGAYTEAFF. Written as DNA, the CDR3 is TGTGCCAGCTCACTCCTCCCCGGGAAGGGGGCCTACACTGAAGCTTTCTTT.